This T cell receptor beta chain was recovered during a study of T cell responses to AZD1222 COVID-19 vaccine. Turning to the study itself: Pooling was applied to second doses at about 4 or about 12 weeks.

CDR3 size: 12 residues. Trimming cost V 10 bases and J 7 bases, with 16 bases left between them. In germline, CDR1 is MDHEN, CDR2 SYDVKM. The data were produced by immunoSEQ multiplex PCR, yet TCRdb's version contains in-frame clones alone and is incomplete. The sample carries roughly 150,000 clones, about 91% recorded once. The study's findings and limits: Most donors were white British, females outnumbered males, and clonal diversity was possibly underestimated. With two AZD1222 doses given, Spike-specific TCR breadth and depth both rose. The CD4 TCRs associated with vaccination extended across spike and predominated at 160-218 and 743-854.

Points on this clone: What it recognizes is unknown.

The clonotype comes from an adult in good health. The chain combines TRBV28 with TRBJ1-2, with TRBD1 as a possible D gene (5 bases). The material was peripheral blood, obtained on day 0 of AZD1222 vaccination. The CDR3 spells CATTTANIGYTF. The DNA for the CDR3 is TGTGCCACCACGACAGCCAATATTGGCTACACCTTC.